The 24 T cell receptor beta chains presented below share a single source sample, sequenced in a study of T cell repertoires in cytomegalovirus infection. TCRdb used MiXCR to reprocess the reads, holding one entry per CDR3 protein. This sample has about 260,000 distinct CDR3 sequences; over 8% occur once, and the top ten carry over 12%. The sample was PBMCs. The receptors were gathered from a human donor in good health (CMV status not recorded). Some clones in this sample may be carry-over from other donors' samples.

This clonotype showed up many times. The rearrangement uses TRBV11-2 and TRBJ2-7; D is unresolved. Germline V CDR1 and CDR2: SGHAT, FQNNGV. This CDR3 contains 15 residues. V lost 6 bases and J lost 0, with 15 bases in between. The CDR3 reads CASRIQTTSSYEQYF. In nucleotides, the CDR3 is TGTGCCAGCAGGATACAGACCACCAGCTCCTACGAGCAGTACTTC.

The CDR3 region is CASSFDQIRREQYF. The CDR3 DNA follows: TGTGCCAGCAGTTTCGACCAAATTCGTCGCGAGCAGTACTTC. The V and J genes are TRBV28 and TRBJ2-7; D not certain. The ends were cut back, 3 bases at V and 6 bases at J, with 15 bases in the middle. This CDR3 is 14 amino acids long. Germline assignment: CDR1 MDHEN and CDR2 SYDVKM.

There are many counts of this clonotype. The rearrangement links TRBV6-1 to TRBJ2-2; D gene unclear. Germline CDR1 is MNHNS and CDR2 is SASEGT. V was shortened by 5 bases and J by 7 bases, with 14 bases between the two germline ends. The CDR3 is 14 residues long. CDR3 bases: TGTGCCAGCAGTCAACTGACGTTCGACGGGGAGCTGTTTTTT. This codes for CASSQLTFDGELFF.

Of note for this clonotype: The conserved final phenylalanine or tryptophan is absent from the CDR3, which likely points to a read error. V is TRBV20-1 and J is TRBJ2-7; tentatively, D is TRBD1 (6 bases). The CDR3 extends over 14 amino acids. With 6 bases removed from V and 1 base from J, the gap between germline ends came to 16 bases. Germline assignment: CDR1 DFQATT and CDR2 SNEGSKA (reference sequence). CDR3: CSATRTEASYEQYL. CDR3 nucleotide sequence: TGCAGTGCAACCCGGACAGAGGCTTCCTACGAGCAGTACCTC.

This clonotype has at least ten counts. The rearrangement uses TRBV12-3 or TRBV12-4 and TRBJ2-3, with TRBD2 as a possible D gene (5 bases). CDR3 size: 14 residues. Trimming pared 0 bases from V and 9 bases from J, leaving 13 bases between. CDR3: CASSLADDYSTQYF. The CDR3 nucleotides read TGTGCCAGCAGTTTAGCGGATGACTACTCAACGCAGTATTTT.

This clonotype occurred many times. The chain employs TRBV20-1 and TRBJ2-1; possibly TRBD1 or TRBD2 for D (5 bases each). Germline CDR1 reads DFQATT; CDR2 reads SNEGSKA (reference sequence). V gave up 0 bases and J gave up 7 bases, with 13 bases separating them. CDR3 size: 14 residues. The CDR3 loop reads CSARERLGENEQFF. The CDR3 DNA sequence: TGCAGTGCTAGAGAGCGGTTAGGGGAGAATGAGCAGTTCTTC.

The sample holds a few counts of this clonotype. The rearrangement uses TRBV7-2 and TRBJ1-1; 9 bases agree with TRBD1. The CDR3 spans 18 residues. The germline V gene encodes CDR1 SGHTA and CDR2 FQGNSA. V dropped 3 bases and J dropped 3; count of bases not matched to a gene: 14. CDR3 DNA sequence: TGTGCCAGCAGCTTCCTGCACAGGGGGCGAGTCAGGGACACTGAAGCTTTCTTT. Translating gives CASSFLHRGRVRDTEAFF.

This clonotype was found many times. This chain uses TRBV7-2 with TRBJ2-7, with D perhaps TRBD1 (7 bases). Germline V lookup: CDR1 SGHTA, CDR2 FQGNSA. CDR3 size: 13 residues. V was cut by 3 bases and J by 4 bases, with 10 bases left in between. The chain's CDR3 is CASSFQGGYEQYF. As DNA, the CDR3 is TGTGCCAGCAGCTTCCAGGGGGGTTACGAGCAGTACTTC.

The table lists this clonotype with many counts. The chain links TRBV7-2 to TRBJ2-1; D tentatively reads TRBD1 or TRBD2 (6 bases each). The germline V gene has CDR1 SGHTA and CDR2 FQGNSA. The V end was cut by 1 base, the J end by 10 bases, with 17 bases between. The CDR3 has 15 residues. The CDR3 reads CASSLDAGRGGEQFF. In DNA form, the CDR3 reads TGTGCCAGCAGCTTAGATGCCGGCAGGGGAGGCGAGCAGTTCTTC. The full variable domain, in which reference TRBV7-2 and TRBJ2-1 provide the parts outside the CDR3, is GAGVSQSPSNKVTEKGKDVELRCDPISGHTALYWYRQSLGQGLEFLIYFQGNSAPDKSGLPSDRFSAERTGGSVSTLTIQRTQQEDSAVYLCASSLDAGRGGEQFFGPGTRLTVL.

This clonotype was recorded a few times. The CDR3 coding sequence is TGTGCCAGCAGCTTAAAAACTAGCAGCACAGATACGCAGTATTTT. It is translated as CASSLKTSSTDTQYF. V usage is TRBV7-2 and J usage is TRBJ2-3; possibly TRBD2 for D (6 bases). The CDR3 length is 15 residues. The ends were cut back, 2 bases at V and 0 bases at J, with 9 bases in the middle. Germline-derived CDR1 and CDR2 are SGHTA and FQGNSA.

Ten or more counts support this clonotype. This chain joins TRBV7-2 and TRBJ1-2, with 7 bases matching TRBD1. Germline V gene data show CDR1 as SGHTA and CDR2 as FQGNSA. The length of the CDR3 is 14 residues. V gave up 5 bases and J gave up 5 bases; unmatched junction bases: 8. The CDR3 sequence is CASSPAGTEYGYTF. CDR3 in DNA: TGTGCCAGCAGCCCAGCCGGGACAGAGTATGGCTACACCTTC.

In its sample, this clonotype was seen many times. The chain is built from TRBV12-3 or TRBV12-4 and TRBJ1-3; TRBD1 matches 8 bases. This CDR3 has 15 amino acids. Trimming took 4 bases from V and 0 from J; bases not matched to a gene: 2. The chain's CDR3 is CASSSTGGSGNTIYF. CDR3 nucleotide sequence: TGTGCCAGCAGTTCCACAGGGGGCTCTGGAAACACCATATATTTT.

This clonotype was detected many times. The gene calls are TRBV4-2 and TRBJ2-1; 9 nucleotides line up with TRBD2. The CDR3 has 16 amino acids. The junction had 4 bases not matched to a gene; V was cut back by 0 bases and J by 4 bases. Germline V gene lookup returns CDR1 LGHNA and CDR2 YNFKEQ. The CDR3 bases are TGTGCCAGCAGCCAAGATCTGAGCGGGGGGTACAATGAGCAGTTCTTC. It is translated as CASSQDLSGGYNEQFF.

Details on this clonotype: A much larger clone lies a single base off, so this may be a read error. This chain links TRBV9 with TRBJ2-5; 15 bases match TRBD2. CDR3 length: 15 amino acids. Trimming at V came to 3 bases and at J to 4 bases, leaving 1 base not matched to a gene. The germline V gene encodes CDR1 SGDLS and CDR2 YYNGEE. The CDR3 DNA is TGTGCCAGCAGCGCGGGACTAGCGGGAGGAGAGACCCAGTACTTC. Translated: CASSAGLAGGETQYF.

V gene TRBV6-5 combines with J gene TRBJ2-7, with TRBD2 matching 11 bases. Trimming took 6 bases from V and 4 from J; bases not matched to a gene: 11. Germline V lookup: CDR1 MNHEY, CDR2 SVGAGI. The CDR3 runs to 16 residues. CDR3: CASRETSGSSLYEQYF. The CDR3 DNA reads TGTGCCAGCAGAGAAACTAGCGGGAGTTCCTTATACGAGCAGTACTTC.

This clonotype was seen repeatedly, ten times or more. One junction end does not reproduce the germline sequence, and a read error may be involved. CDR3 residues: CASSLVGGPTGYGYTF. CDR3 nucleotide sequence: TGTGCCAGCAGTTTAGTGGGGGGACCAACGGGTTATGGCTACACCTTC. The J gene is TRBJ1-2, the V gene TRBV7-2; tentative D call: TRBD1 (5 bases). The CDR3 totals 16 residues. Germline V gene sequence: CDR1 SGHTA, CDR2 FQGNSA. Full variable domain (remainder filled in from reference TRBV7-2 and TRBJ1-2): GAGVSQSPSNKVTEKGKDVELRCDPISGHTALYWYRQSLGQGLEFLIYFQGNSAPDKSGLPSDRFSAERTGGSVSTLTIQRTQQEDSAVYLCASSLVGGPTGYGYTFGSGTRLTVV.

This clonotype was seen ten or more times. The rearrangement links TRBV6-4 to TRBJ1-1, with D unresolved. The CDR3 extends over 13 amino acids. The V gene's germline CDR1 is MRHNA and CDR2 SNTAGT. The V end was cut by 4 bases, the J end by 0 bases, with 6 bases between. CDR3 bases: TGTGCCAGCAGTGCCTGGTTGAACACTGAAGCTTTCTTT. The encoded protein is CASSAWLNTEAFF.

This clonotype occurred many times. The chain links TRBV7-2 to TRBJ2-3; TRBD2 agrees at 10 bases. Germline lookup yields CDR1 SGHTA and CDR2 FQGNSA. V was clipped by 5 bases and J by 7 bases; unmatched bases: 15. The CDR3 is 17 residues long. CDR3 nucleotides: TGTGCCAGCAGCCCCCAAGGGGCAGCGGGAGGGCTTTATACGCAGTATTTT. It translates to CASSPQGAAGGLYTQYF.

Note on this clonotype: A much larger clone differs from this one at a single base, so this may be a read error. This rearrangement joins TRBV7-2 to TRBJ2-7, with D uncertain. Germline loops: CDR1 SGHTA, CDR2 FQGNSA. V was pared by 5 bases and J by 5 bases, with 10 bases between. The CDR3 is made up of 12 amino acids. CDR3 sequence (DNA): TGTGCCAGCAGCCATAGGACGGACGAGCAGTACTTC. Translation gives CASSHRTDEQYF.

V gene TRBV2 combines with J gene TRBJ2-7, with D possibly being TRBD2 (6 bases). Germline lookup yields CDR1 SNHLY and CDR2 FYNNEI. Trimming cost V 2 bases and J 3 bases, with 17 bases left between them. CDR3 length: 16 residues. DNA for the CDR3: TGTGCCAGCAGTGAACAAATCGGGACTCCTTTCTACGAGCAGTACTTC. It translates to CASSEQIGTPFYEQYF.

This clonotype showed up many times. V is TRBV7-8 and J is TRBJ2-1; 7 bases are a match to TRBD1. Germline-derived CDR1 and CDR2 are SGHVS and FQNEAQ. There are 14 residues in the CDR3. The V segment lost 5 bases and the J segment 7 bases; nucleotides outside the gene matches: 8. In DNA form, the CDR3 reads TGTGCCAGCAGCCTCACGACAGGGCCTAATGAGCAGTTCTTC. It specifies CASSLTTGPNEQFF. The complete variable domain, with remaining parts taken from reference TRBV7-8 and TRBJ2-1, reads GAGVSQSPRYKVAKRGQDVALRCDPISGHVSLFWYQQALGQGPEFLTYFQNEAQLDKSGLPSDRFFAERPEGSVSTLKIQRTQQEDSAVYLCASSLTTGPNEQFFGPGTRLTVL.

In its sample, this clonotype was seen many times. This chain joins TRBV7-2 and TRBJ2-5; 12 positions match TRBD2. The germline CDR1 and CDR2 sequences are SGHTA and FQGNSA. CDR3 size: 14 residues. V lost 5 bases and J lost 3; bases outside the gene matches: 1. The CDR3 region is CASSTSGGKETQYF. In DNA form, the CDR3 reads TGTGCCAGCAGCACTAGCGGGGGGAAAGAGACCCAGTACTTC.

In its sample, this clonotype was seen many times. The chain joins TRBV7-2 to TRBJ2-7; no clear D. Trimming removed 0 bases from V and 1 base from J, with 7 bases in between. The CDR3 sequence is 14 residues long. The germline V gene has CDR1 SGHTA and CDR2 FQGNSA. The DNA for the CDR3 is TGTGCCAGCAGCTTAGCTACGCGTTCCTACGAGCAGTACTTC. This encodes CASSLATRSYEQYF.

This clonotype was detected ten times or more. This sequence joins TRBV4-1 and TRBJ1-4; unclear D gene. This CDR3 has 14 residues. From germline, CDR1 is MGHRA and CDR2 YSYEKL. The V gene lost 1 base and the J gene lost 4 bases, with 7 bases spanning the gap. CDR3 region: CASSQGDFNEKLFF. CDR3 DNA: TGCGCCAGCAGCCAAGGAGACTTTAATGAAAAACTGTTTTTT.